The source of this T cell receptor beta chain is a study of blood T cell repertoires in COVID-19. Study details: Sites across the United States, Italy and Spain contributed samples from acute and convalescent COVID-19. T cells, B-cell-depleted T cells, or PBMCs provided the cDNA or gDNA that served as material.

Assay: immunoSEQ multiplex PCR; the TCRdb copy retains only in-frame clones and omits some. Of about 97,000 clones in the sample, around nine tenths were seen once. From germline, CDR1 is SGHTA and CDR2 FQGTGA. The V gene lost 3 bases and the J gene lost 0 bases, with 8 bases spanning the gap. The CDR3 has 15 residues. The rearrangement links TRBV7-3 to TRBJ2-2, with D unresolved. The clonotype comes from a human donor in a cohort sampled during active COVID-19. Sequencing input: peripheral blood. For the CDR3, the DNA is TGTGCCAGCAGCTTTGTACATTCGAACACCGGGGAGCTGTTTTTT. Residues: CASSFVHSNTGELFF.